This is a list of T cell receptor beta chains from one sample in a study of early T cells in non-severe SARS-CoV-2 infection. One entry per CDR3 protein results from TCRdb running MiXCR on the 5' RACE reads. The repertoire holds around 72,000 distinct CDR3 sequences, roughly 9.1% seen once, with over 6% in the top ten. Sequencing used whole blood, obtained at baseline. These TCRs come from an adult who was a healthcare worker with PCR-confirmed SARS-CoV-2 infection or an uninfected control (not recorded which). The CDR3 runs from the conserved cysteine through the conserved F or W. The D gene is left open where the match is weak. Only part of the rows carry a size: once, few, many, or a class if the clone is expanded.

v_call,clone_size,d_call,j_call,cdr3_nt,cdr3_aa
TRBV2,many,.,TRBJ1-1,TGTGCCAGCAGTGAGTGGAACACTGAAGCTTTCTTT,CASSEWNTEAFF
TRBV11-2,many,.,TRBJ2-1,TGTGCCAGCAGCTTTCAGGGGGAGCAGTTCTTC,CASSFQGEQFF
TRBV7-9,.,.,TRBJ2-4,TGTGCCAGCAGCGTACTCCCGGGCGACATTCAGTACTTC,CASSVLPGDIQYF
TRBV29-1,many,.,TRBJ2-7,TGCAGCGTTGCGTACGACTACGAGCAGTACTTC,CSVAYDYEQYF
TRBV7-6,few,TRBD1,TRBJ1-6,TGTGCCAGCAGCCGGACAGGGGAGGACTCACCCCTCCACTTT,CASSRTGEDSPLHF
TRBV24-1,many,TRBD1,TRBJ2-3,TGTGCCACCAGTAGACAGGGAGTTTCGGATACGCAGTATTTT,CATSRQGVSDTQYF
TRBV5-4,.,TRBD2,TRBJ2-1,TGTGCCAGCAGCCCTTCTAGCGGGGGGGCCTACAATGAGCAGTTCTTC,CASSPSSGGAYNEQFF
TRBV11-2,many,TRBD1,TRBJ2-7,TGTGCCAGCAGCTCCACCGGGACAGCCAACGTGTACGAGCAGTACTTC,CASSSTGTANVYEQYF
TRBV4-2,few,TRBD2,TRBJ2-1,TGTGCCAGCAGCCAAGAAGGGCGGGGGATGTACGATGAGCAGTTCTTC,CASSQEGRGMYDEQFF
TRBV12-3/TRBV12-4,few,.,TRBJ1-1,TGTGCCAGCAGCCTATCCGGGAAAGCCATCTTT,CASSLSGKAIF
TRBV20-1,many,.,TRBJ2-5,TGCAGTACTGACCATGAAGGTAACCAAGAGACCCAGTACTTC,CSTDHEGNQETQYF
TRBV20-1,few,.,TRBJ1-5,TGCAGTGCCGTCCAGGAAACCAATCAGCCCCAGCATTTT,CSAVQETNQPQHF
TRBV7-6,few,.,TRBJ1-4,TGTGCCAGCAGCTTAGGGAGGAATGAAAAACTGTTTTTT,CASSLGRNEKLFF
TRBV28,.,.,TRBJ2-7,TGTGCCAGCAGTCCCGTTAATCTCGAGCAGTACTTC,CASSPVNLEQYF
TRBV12-3/TRBV12-4,many,.,TRBJ1-2,TGTGCCAGCAGCCGCCTGTCGGGCTCGGGCTACACCTTC,CASSRLSGSGYTF
TRBV5-4,.,.,TRBJ2-2,TGTGCCAGCAGCTTGACCTATACCTGGACGGAAGCCGATTATTTTACGAACACCGGGGAGCTGTTTTTT,CASSLTYTWTEADYFTNTGELFF
TRBV10-1,few,.,TRBJ1-6,TGCGCCAGCAGTTCGAGTGACAGAAATTCACCCCTCCACTTT,CASSSSDRNSPLHF
TRBV7-2,.,TRBD1,TRBJ2-2,TGTGCCAGCAGCCTGGACAGGGGCCCCAACACCGGGGAGCTGTTTTTT,CASSLDRGPNTGELFF
TRBV7-3,few,TRBD2,TRBJ2-2,TGTGCCAGCAGCTTAGGACTAGCGGGGGTAACCGGGGAGCTGTTTTTT,CASSLGLAGVTGELFF
TRBV24-1,few,.,TRBJ2-7,TGTGCCACCAGTCCCTCGGACTCCAGCTCCTACGAGCAGTACTTC,CATSPSDSSSYEQYF
TRBV2,once,.,TRBJ2-3,TGTGCCAGCAAACCCCCAGGAGATACGCAGTATTTT,CASKPPGDTQYF